This passage covers 8 T cell receptor beta chains from one sample sequenced in a study of CD8 T cells in Susac syndrome. Reverse transcription of about 0.45 to 1 ug RNA was carried out with random hexamers. TCRdb ran MiXCR on the immunoSEQ multiplex PCR reads and lists one entry per CDR3 protein. The repertoire holds 110,000 to 150,000 distinct CDR3 sequences, with roughly 94% as singletons. The sequenced sample was CD8+ T cells from PBMCs. These receptors were taken from a human donor in good health.

This chain uses TRBV12-3 or TRBV12-4 with TRBJ1-4; no clear D gene. The CDR3 sequence is 15 residues long. Deletions cut 0 bases from V and 3 bases from J, with 8 bases between. This chain's CDR3 is CASSLAAVANEKLFF. CDR3 DNA: TGTGCCAGCAGTTTAGCCGCTGTAGCTAATGAAAAACTGTTTTTT.

The chain is built from TRBV3-1 and TRBJ2-7; possible D gene TRBD1, 5 bases. The V gene's germline CDR1 is LGHDT and CDR2 YNNKEL (reference sequence). Trimming shortened V by 3 bases and J by 3 bases, and 12 bases separated the two germline ends. The CDR3 loop spans 14 amino acids. The CDR3 protein is CASSHGQADYEQYF. CDR3 bases: TGTGCCAGCAGCCACGGACAAGCCGACTACGAGCAGTACTTC.

This chain connects TRBV30 to TRBJ2-1; TRBD2 agrees at 7 bases. This CDR3 contains 14 residues. The V and J ends lost 7 bases and 0 bases, in that order; junction bases with no gene match: 6. Germline CDR1 and CDR2: GTSNPN and SVGIG (reference sequence). CDR3 loop: CAYGLESSYNEQFF. The CDR3 coding sequence is TGTGCCTACGGACTAGAAAGCTCCTACAATGAGCAGTTCTTC.

The chain's CDR3 is CASSPEGDRGHHQPQHF. As DNA, the CDR3 is TGTGCCAGCAGTCCCGAAGGTGACAGGGGGCATCATCAGCCCCAGCATTTT. The chain couples TRBV27 to TRBJ1-5; 10 bases match TRBD1. Germline V lookup: CDR1 MNHEY, CDR2 SMNVEV (reference sequence). CDR3 length: 17 amino acids. Trimming cost V 5 bases and J 5 bases; bases outside gene matches: 12.

The chain links TRBV13 to TRBJ2-7, with D possibly being TRBD1 (6 bases). Looked up from germline, CDR1 is PRHDT and CDR2 is FYEKMQ (reference sequence). The ends were cut back, 4 bases at V and 4 bases at J, with 11 bases in the middle. The CDR3 runs to 13 residues. The CDR3 nucleotides are TGTGCCAGCAGCTCGGGACACCGGTACGAGCAGTACTTC. This sequence encodes CASSSGHRYEQYF.

The J gene is TRBJ1-4, the V gene TRBV20-1, with D hard to call. Germline lookup yields CDR1 DFQATT and CDR2 SNEGSKA (reference sequence). The length of the CDR3 is 11 residues. V lost 1 base, J lost 13 bases, and 10 bases lay in between. CDR3 region: CSARAVEGLFF. CDR3 nucleotide sequence: TGCAGTGCTAGAGCGGTTGAGGGACTGTTTTTT.

The chain is built from TRBV29-1 and TRBJ2-5, with no clear D. Germline values: CDR1 SQVTM, CDR2 ANQGSEA. V shed 3 bases and J shed 10 bases, with 15 bases lying between them. The CDR3 sequence is 12 residues long. CDR3 nucleotides: TGCAGCGTTGAGTTTGATGGCAACGGCCAGTACTTC. As protein: CSVEFDGNGQYF.

V gene TRBV27 combines with J gene TRBJ2-7, with 8 nucleotides matching TRBD2. There are 15 residues in the CDR3. Trimming removed 3 bases from V and 1 base from J; junction bases left unmatched: 5. Per the germline V gene, CDR1 is MNHEY and CDR2 is SMNVEV (reference sequence). The CDR3 sequence is CASSFLREDSYEQYF. CDR3 coding DNA: TGTGCCAGCAGTTTCTTGCGGGAGGATTCCTACGAGCAGTACTTC.